The 7 T cell receptor beta chains below come from one sample, sequenced in a study of shared clonotypes between healthy human individuals. Here immunoSEQ multiplex PCR was the method, and the copy in TCRdb shows in-frame clones only, minus some. Among 2,500,000 or so clones listed, just under 95% were seen once. Sequencing was carried out using naive CD4+ T cells from PBMCs. The subset denotes: CD45RA+ positively selected. These TCRs come from a man aged 18 to 30 in good health. Some clones in this sample may be carry-over from other donors' samples.

The chain couples TRBV6-1 to TRBJ2-2; 8 nucleotides agree with TRBD1. The germline V gene encodes CDR1 MNHNS and CDR2 SASEGT. After removal of 6 bases from V and 3 bases from J, the junction contained 6 bases not matched to a gene. The CDR3 spans 15 residues. The CDR3 DNA sequence: TGTGCCAGCAGCCGTAACAGGGGGGACACCGGGGAGCTGTTTTTT. Its protein is CASSRNRGDTGELFF.

In its sample, this clone was seen once. Other DNA sequences in this specimen translate into the identical CDR3. The chain carries TRBV30 and TRBJ2-7; D uncertain. Trimming removed 1 base from V and 0 bases from J, with 4 bases in between. The V gene's germline CDR1 is GTSNPN and CDR2 SVGIG (reference sequence). The CDR3 extends over 12 amino acids. The CDR3 protein is CAWSGASYEQYF. The CDR3 region has the DNA TGTGCCTGGAGTGGGGCCTCCTACGAGCAGTACTTC.

V gene TRBV7-9 combines with J gene TRBJ1-1; 7 bases match TRBD1. V was pared by 6 bases and J by 4 bases, with 5 bases of the junction left unmatched. Germline V lookup: CDR1 SEHNR, CDR2 FQNEAQ (reference sequence). This CDR3 is built from 13 residues. The CDR3 loop reads CASSGRGVTEAFF. The CDR3, as DNA: TGTGCCAGCAGTGGCAGGGGGGTCACTGAAGCTTTCTTT.

The chain recombines TRBV7-3 with TRBJ2-3, with D tentatively TRBD2 (6 bases). Germline assignment: CDR1 SGHTA and CDR2 FQGTGA. There are 14 residues in the CDR3. The V end was cut by 5 bases, the J end by 0 bases, with 9 bases between. The DNA for the CDR3 is TGTGCCAGCAGCCTGGAGGGTAGCACAGATACGCAGTATTTT. Encoded protein: CASSLEGSTDTQYF.

For the CDR3, the DNA is TGTGCCACCAGCAGAAGCGCAGGGGTAAACACTGAAGCTTTCTTT. Translating gives CATSRSAGVNTEAFF. The rearrangement links TRBV15 to TRBJ1-1, with D perhaps matching TRBD1 (6 bases). V was clipped by 2 bases and J by 2 bases, with 12 bases between them. Germline V gives CDR1 LNHNV, CDR2 YYDKDF (reference sequence). The CDR3 length is 15 residues.

This clone was recorded once. The chain joins TRBV30 to TRBJ2-3; either TRBD1 or TRBD2 may supply D (6 bases each). The CDR3 sequence is 15 residues long. Germline-derived CDR1 and CDR2 are GTSNPN and SVGIG (reference sequence). V shed 1 base and J shed 6 bases, with 17 bases lying between them. CDR3 nucleotides: TGTGCCTGGAGTGGAAGGGGGGACCTCAGGGATACGCAGTATTTT. Protein: CAWSGRGDLRDTQYF.

This clone occurred once. The chain combines TRBV4-2 with TRBJ1-2, with D unclear. Per germline, CDR1 LGHNA and CDR2 YNFKEQ. The length of the CDR3 is 16 residues. The germline V and J ends were trimmed by 0 bases and 2 bases, with 13 bases remaining between them. The CDR3 DNA is TGTGCCAGCAGCCAAGATCGAGGCAGGCCGAACTATGGCTACACCTTC. Its translation: CASSQDRGRPNYGYTF.